The rows below give T cell receptor beta chains drawn from one sample of a study of cytomegalovirus exposure and HLA in healthy donors. Sequencing was performed with immunoSEQ multiplex PCR; in TCRdb, only in-frame clones are kept and a portion is missing. Seen here are around 40,000 clones, roughly 69% observed once, and the top ten hold around 3.5%. Sequencing was performed on PBMCs. The source of these receptors is a woman aged 30 to 39 in good health and CMV-seronegative. CDR3s include the opening cysteine and the closing phenylalanine or tryptophan.

V,J,CDR3
TRBV7-2,TRBJ2-7,CASSFSGGRLYEQYF
TRBV9,TRBJ1-4,CASSVRPGGKLFF
TRBV6-4,TRBJ2-3,CASSEAGGSGTDTQYF
TRBV15,TRBJ1-5,CATSRDQGGNQPQHF
TRBV18,TRBJ2-5,CASSNAYETQYF
TRBV28,TRBJ2-7,CASSSTTGGAQYF
TRBV23-1,TRBJ1-6,CASSRGQINSPLHF
TRBV6-1,TRBJ2-3,CASSEEGTYSTDTQYF
TRBV7-2,-,CASTRWGWTSGDYYEQYF
TRBV6-6,TRBJ2-1,CASRPSGAGEYNEQFF
TRBV2,TRBJ1-1,CANSTGGNTEAFF
TRBV5-1,TRBJ1-4,CASGTGPREKLFF
TRBV7-2,TRBJ1-2,CASSLETRVGYTF
TRBV19,TRBJ2-1,CASSRTSYNEQFF
TRBV4-1,TRBJ2-1,CASSQVVPPILSYNEQFF
TRBV7-8,TRBJ2-3,CASSSLGLDTQYF
TRBV5-1,TRBJ2-2,CASSLAVAGELFF
TRBV5-1,TRBJ2-5,CASSSRLAGQETQYF
TRBV29-1,-,CSVEDRRGHEQYF
TRBV6-5,TRBJ2-1,CASGIREGRRFF
TRBV15,TRBJ2-1,CATSRDIQGYNEQFF